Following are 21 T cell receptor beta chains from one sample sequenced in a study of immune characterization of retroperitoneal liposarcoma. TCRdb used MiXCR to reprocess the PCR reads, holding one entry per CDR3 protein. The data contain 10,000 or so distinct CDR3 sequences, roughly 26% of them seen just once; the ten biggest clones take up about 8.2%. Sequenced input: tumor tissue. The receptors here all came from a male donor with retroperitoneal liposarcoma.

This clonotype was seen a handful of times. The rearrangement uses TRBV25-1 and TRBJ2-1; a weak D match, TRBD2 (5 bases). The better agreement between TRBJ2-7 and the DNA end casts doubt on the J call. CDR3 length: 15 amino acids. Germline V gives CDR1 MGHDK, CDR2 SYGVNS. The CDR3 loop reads CASKRTGGSYNEQYF. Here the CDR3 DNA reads TGTGCCAGCAAGCGGACTGGAGGCTCCTACAATGAGCAGTACTTC.

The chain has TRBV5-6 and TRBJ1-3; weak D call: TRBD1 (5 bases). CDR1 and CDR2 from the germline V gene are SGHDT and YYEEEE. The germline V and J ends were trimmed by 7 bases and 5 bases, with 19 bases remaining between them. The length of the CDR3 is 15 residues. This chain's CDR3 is CASGLGGGVRNTIYF. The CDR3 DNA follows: TGTGCCAGCGGACTGGGAGGAGGGGTACGAAACACCATATATTTT. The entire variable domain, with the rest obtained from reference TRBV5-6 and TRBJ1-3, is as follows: DAGVTQSPTHLIKTRGQQVTLRCSPKSGHDTVSWYQQALGQGPQFIFQYYEEEERQRGNFPDRFSGHQFPNYSSELNVNALLLGDSALYLCASGLGGGVRNTIYFGEGSWLTVV.

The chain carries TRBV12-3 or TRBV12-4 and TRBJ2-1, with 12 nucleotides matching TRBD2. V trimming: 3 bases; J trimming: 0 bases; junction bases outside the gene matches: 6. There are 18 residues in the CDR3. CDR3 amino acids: CASSFRLAGGSSYNEQFF. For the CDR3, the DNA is TGTGCCAGCAGTTTCCGGCTAGCGGGAGGGAGCTCCTACAATGAGCAGTTCTTC.

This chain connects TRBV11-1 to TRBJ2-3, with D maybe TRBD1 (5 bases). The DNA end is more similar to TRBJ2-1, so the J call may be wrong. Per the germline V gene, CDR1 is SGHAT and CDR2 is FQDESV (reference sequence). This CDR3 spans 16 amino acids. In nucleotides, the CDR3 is TGTGCCAGCAGCCCGGGTGTAGGGGTGGTCACAGATACGCAGTTCTTC. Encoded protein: CASSPGVGVVTDTQFF.

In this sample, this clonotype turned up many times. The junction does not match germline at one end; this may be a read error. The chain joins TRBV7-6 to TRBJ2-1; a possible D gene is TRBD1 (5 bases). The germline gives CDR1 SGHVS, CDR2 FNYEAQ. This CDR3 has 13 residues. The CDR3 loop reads CASSLDGQETQFF. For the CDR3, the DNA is TGTGCTAGCAGTCTGGACGGACAAGAGACCCAGTTCTTC.

DNA for the CDR3: TGTGCCAGCAGTGGGGACAGGGACAACTACAATGAGCAGTTCTTC. Its protein is CASSGDRDNYNEQFF. The chain is built from TRBV6-1 and TRBJ2-1; 9 bases match TRBD1. After removal of 4 bases from V and 3 bases from J, the junction contained 4 bases not matched to a gene. The CDR3 spans 15 residues. CDR1 MNHNS and CDR2 SASEGT come from the germline V gene.

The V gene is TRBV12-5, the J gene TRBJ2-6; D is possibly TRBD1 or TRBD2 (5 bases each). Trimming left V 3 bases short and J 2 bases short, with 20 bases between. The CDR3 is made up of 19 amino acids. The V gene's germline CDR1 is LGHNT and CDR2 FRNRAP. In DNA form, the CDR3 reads TGTGCTAGTGGTTTCCTCGCCGGGACGGGGAGAACTGGGGCCAACGTCCTGACTTTC. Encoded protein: CASGFLAGTGRTGANVLTF.

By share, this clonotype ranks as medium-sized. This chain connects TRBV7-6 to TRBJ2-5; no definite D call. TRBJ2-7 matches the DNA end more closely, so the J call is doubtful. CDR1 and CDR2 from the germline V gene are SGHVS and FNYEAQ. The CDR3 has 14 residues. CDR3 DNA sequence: TGTGCCAGCAGCTTAGAAGTCCAGTTCGCCGAGCAGTACTTC. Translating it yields CASSLEVQFAEQYF.

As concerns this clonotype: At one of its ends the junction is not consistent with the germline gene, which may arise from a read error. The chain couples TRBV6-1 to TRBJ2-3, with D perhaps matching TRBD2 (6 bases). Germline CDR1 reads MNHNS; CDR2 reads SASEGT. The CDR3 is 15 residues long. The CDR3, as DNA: TGTGCCAGCAGTGAAGCTGCGCGGGATAACCACAAGCAGTACTTT. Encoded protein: CASSEAARDNHKQYF.

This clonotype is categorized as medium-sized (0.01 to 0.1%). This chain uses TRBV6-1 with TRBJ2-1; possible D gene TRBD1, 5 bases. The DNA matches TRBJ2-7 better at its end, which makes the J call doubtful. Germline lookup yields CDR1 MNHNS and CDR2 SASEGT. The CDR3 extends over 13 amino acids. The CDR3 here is CASSQGIGYEQYF. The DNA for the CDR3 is TGTGCCAGCAGTCAGGGAATCGGATATGAGCAGTACTTC.

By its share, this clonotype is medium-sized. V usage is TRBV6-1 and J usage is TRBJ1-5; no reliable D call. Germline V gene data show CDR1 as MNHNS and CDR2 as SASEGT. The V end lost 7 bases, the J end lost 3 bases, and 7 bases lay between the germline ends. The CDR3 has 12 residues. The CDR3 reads CASTAFNQPQHF. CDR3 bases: TGTGCCAGCACTGCCTTCAATCAGCCCCAGCATTTT.

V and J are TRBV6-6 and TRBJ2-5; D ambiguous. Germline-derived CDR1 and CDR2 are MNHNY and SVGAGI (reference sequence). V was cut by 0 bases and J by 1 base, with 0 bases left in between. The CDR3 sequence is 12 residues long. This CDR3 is CASSYSQETQYF. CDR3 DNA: TGTGCCAGCAGTTACTCCCAAGAGACCCAGTACTTC.

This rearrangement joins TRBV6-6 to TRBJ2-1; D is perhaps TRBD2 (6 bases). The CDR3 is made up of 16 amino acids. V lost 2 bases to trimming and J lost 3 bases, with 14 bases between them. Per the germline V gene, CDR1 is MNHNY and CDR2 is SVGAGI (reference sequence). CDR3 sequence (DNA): TGTGCCAGCAGTTACCACCTTGGGACTCTCTACAATGAGCAGTTCTTC. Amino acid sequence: CASSYHLGTLYNEQFF.

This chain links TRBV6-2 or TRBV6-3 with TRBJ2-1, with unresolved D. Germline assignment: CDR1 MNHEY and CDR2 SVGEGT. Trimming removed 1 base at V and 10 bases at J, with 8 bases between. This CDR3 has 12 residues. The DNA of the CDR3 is TGTGCCAGCAGTTACTTTTCATCCGAGCAGTTCTTC. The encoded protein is CASSYFSSEQFF.

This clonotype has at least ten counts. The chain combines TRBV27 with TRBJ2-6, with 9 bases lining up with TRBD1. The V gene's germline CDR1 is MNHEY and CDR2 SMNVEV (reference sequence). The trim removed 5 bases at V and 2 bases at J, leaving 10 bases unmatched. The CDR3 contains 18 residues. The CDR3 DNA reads TGTGCCAGCAGTCCGGGACAGGGACTAATTACTGGGGCCAACGTCCTGACTTTC. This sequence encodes CASSPGQGLITGANVLTF.

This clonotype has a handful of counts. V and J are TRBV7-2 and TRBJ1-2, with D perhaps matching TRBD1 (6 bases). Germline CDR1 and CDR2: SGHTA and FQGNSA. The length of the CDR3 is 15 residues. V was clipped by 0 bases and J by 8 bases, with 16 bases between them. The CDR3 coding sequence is TGTGCCAGCAGCTTAGCGCTTCGGCAGGGGTTGGGCTACACCTTC. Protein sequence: CASSLALRQGLGYTF.

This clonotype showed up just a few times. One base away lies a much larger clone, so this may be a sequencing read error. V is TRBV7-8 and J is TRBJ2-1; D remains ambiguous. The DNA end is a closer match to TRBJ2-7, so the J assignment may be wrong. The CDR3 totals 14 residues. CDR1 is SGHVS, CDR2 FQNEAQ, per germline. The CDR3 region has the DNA TGTGCCAGCAGCTCCCCGGAAGGGTATCCCGAGCAGTACTTC. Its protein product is CASSSPEGYPEQYF.

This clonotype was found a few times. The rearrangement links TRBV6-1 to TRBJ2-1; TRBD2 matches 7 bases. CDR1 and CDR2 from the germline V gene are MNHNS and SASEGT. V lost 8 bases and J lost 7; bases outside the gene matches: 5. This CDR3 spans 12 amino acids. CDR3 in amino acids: CASGTNLNEQFF. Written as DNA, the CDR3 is TGTGCCAGCGGGACTAACTTGAATGAGCAGTTCTTC.

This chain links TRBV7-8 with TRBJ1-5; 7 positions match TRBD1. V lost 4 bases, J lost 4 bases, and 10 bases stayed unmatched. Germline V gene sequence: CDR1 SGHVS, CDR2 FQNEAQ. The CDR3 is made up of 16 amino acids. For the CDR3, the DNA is TGTGCCAGCAGCTCTAATCAGGGGGAGGTGAATCAGCCCCAGCATTTT. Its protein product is CASSSNQGEVNQPQHF.

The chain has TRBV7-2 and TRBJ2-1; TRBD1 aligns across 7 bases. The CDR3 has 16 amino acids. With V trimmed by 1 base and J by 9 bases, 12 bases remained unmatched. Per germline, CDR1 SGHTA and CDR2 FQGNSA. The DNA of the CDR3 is TGTGCCAGCAGCTTAGTTGTCGACAGGGTAGGATTTGAGCAGTTCTTC. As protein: CASSLVVDRVGFEQFF.

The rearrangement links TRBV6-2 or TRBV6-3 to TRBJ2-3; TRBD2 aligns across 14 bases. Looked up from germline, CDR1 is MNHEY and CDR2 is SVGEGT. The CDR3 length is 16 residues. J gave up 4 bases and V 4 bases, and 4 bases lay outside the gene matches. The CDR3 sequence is CASSSRLAGGSDTQYF. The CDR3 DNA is TGTGCCAGCAGTTCCAGACTAGCGGGAGGGTCAGATACGCAGTATTTT.